This is a list of T cell receptor beta chains from one sample in a study of cytomegalovirus exposure and HLA in healthy donors. Assay used: immunoSEQ multiplex PCR; TCRdb lists only in-frame clones, some missing. The data contain about 160,000 clones, 82% of them singletons. Source material: PBMCs. The receptors stem from a girl between 5 and 17 years old in good health and CMV-seropositive. Each CDR3 is given with its conserved first and last residue. D genes are given only for firm matches. Only some rows state a clone size, as once, few, many or a class for expanded clones.

J gene | V gene | D gene | clone size | CDR3 protein | CDR3 DNA
TRBJ2-3 | TRBV18 | TRBD2 | - | CASSPPYQGLAGDTQYF | TGTGCCAGCTCACCACCGTATCAGGGCCTAGCGGGGGATACGCAGTATTTT
TRBJ2-5 | TRBV27 | TRBD1 | - | CASSTPTGGETQYF | TGTGCCAGCAGTACCCCGACAGGGGGGGAGACCCAGTACTTC
TRBJ2-7 | TRBV5-1 | - | once | CASSQSGFSYEQYF | TGCGCCAGCAGCCAATCCGGGTTCTCCTACGAGCAGTACTTC
TRBJ2-1 | TRBV5-1 | - | - | CASSFNRNEQFF | TGCGCCAGCAGCTTTAATCGGAATGAGCAGTTCTTC
TRBJ1-5 | TRBV5-1 | TRBD1 | - | CASSLTGDGHQPQHF | TGCGCCAGCAGCTTGACAGGGGACGGCCATCAGCCCCAGCATTTT
TRBJ2-5 | TRBV11-2 | - | - | CASSLWQTQYF | TGTGCCAGCAGCTTGTGGCAGACCCAGTACTTC
TRBJ2-7 | TRBV18 | - | - | CASSAGWEQYF | TGTGCCAGCTCGGCGGGATGGGAGCAGTACTTC
TRBJ2-3 | TRBV9 | TRBD1 | - | CASSLRWDRGSDTQYF | TGTGCCAGCAGCTTGAGGTGGGACAGGGGGTCAGATACGCAGTATTTT
TRBJ2-2 | TRBV7-6 | - | - | CASSFTRLGTGELFF | TGTGCCAGCAGCTTCACGCGGCTGGGCACCGGGGAGCTGTTTTTT
TRBJ2-5 | TRBV7-5 | - | - | CARIPGVLGQETQYF | TGTGCCAGAATCCCGGGAGTTTTGGGGCAAGAGACCCAGTACTTC
TRBJ2-7 | TRBV30 | - | - | CAWSGPPTGLAYEQYF | TGTGCCTGGTCGGGGCCCCCCACAGGGCTCGCCTACGAGCAGTACTTC
TRBJ2-7 | TRBV7-2 | TRBD2 | - | CASSLASGAYEQYF | TGTGCCAGCAGCTTAGCTAGCGGGGCCTACGAGCAGTACTTC
TRBJ2-5 | TRBV29-1 | TRBD1 | - | CSVGQGKETQYF | TGCAGCGTTGGACAGGGGAAAGAGACCCAGTACTTC
TRBJ2-2 | TRBV5-6 | - | - | CASSLARDGGLGELFF | TGTGCCAGCAGCTTGGCAAGGGATGGGGGGTTGGGGGAGCTGTTTTTT
TRBJ1-1 | TRBV19 | - | - | CASSRRFEAFF | TGTGCCAGTAGTAGGCGGTTTGAAGCTTTCTTT
TRBJ1-1 | TRBV30 | TRBD1 | - | CAWDQGQGSTEAFF | TGTGCCTGGGATCAGGGACAGGGAAGTACTGAAGCTTTCTTT
TRBJ2-7 | TRBV27 | - | - | CASGFGHYPYEQYF | TGTGCCAGTGGGTTCGGACACTATCCCTACGAGCAGTACTTC
TRBJ1-4 | TRBV6-6 | - | - | CASSYEDEGKLFF | TGTGCCAGCAGTTACGAGGACGAGGGAAAACTGTTTTTT
TRBJ2-7 | TRBV6-5 | TRBD2 | - | CASSYAGVSSYEQYF | TGTGCCAGCAGTTACGCGGGGGTCAGCTCCTACGAGCAGTACTTC
TRBJ1-1 | TRBV5-1 | TRBD1 | - | CASSDWQGAEAFF | TGCGCCAGCAGCGATTGGCAGGGGGCTGAAGCTTTCTTT
TRBJ1-1 | TRBV7-9 | - | - | CASSFSEAFF | TGTGCCAGCAGCTTTAGCGAAGCTTTCTTT
TRBJ2-3 | TRBV7-3 | TRBD1 | - | CASSFRGRPDTQYF | TGTGCCAGCAGCTTCAGGGGGCGCCCAGATACGCAGTATTTT
TRBJ1-3 | TRBV25-1 | TRBD1 | - | CASSEGGARGLGNTIYF | TGTGCCAGCAGTGAGGGGGGGGCCAGGGGGCTCGGAAACACCATATATTTT
TRBJ2-2 | TRBV5-1 | TRBD1 | - | CASSLGQGATGELFF | TGCGCCAGCAGCCTAGGACAGGGGGCAACCGGGGAGCTGTTTTTT
TRBJ1-2 | TRBV10-3 | - | - | CAISESRETVYGYTF | TGTGCCATCAGTGAGTCTCGGGAGACGGTCTATGGCTACACCTTC
TRBJ1-4 | TRBV4-1 | - | - | CASSHQPGHQRITNEKLFF | TGCGCCAGCAGCCACCAACCGGGACACCAAAGGATAACTAATGAAAAACTGTTTTTT
TRBJ2-4 | TRBV7-3 | - | - | CASSFGRGAAKNIQYF | TGTGCCAGCAGCTTCGGCCGGGGGGCAGCCAAAAACATTCAGTACTTC
TRBJ2-1 | TRBV5-1 | - | - | CASSIGIRLDEQFF | TGCGCCAGCAGTATCGGGATCCGGCTCGATGAGCAGTTCTTC
TRBJ2-7 | TRBV11-1 | - | - | CASSLLGGVRTYEQYF | TGTGCCAGCAGCTTATTAGGGGGTGTCCGTACCTACGAGCAGTACTTC
TRBJ2-7 | TRBV6-1 | TRBD2 | - | CASSEDDGRGSYEQYF | TGTGCCAGCAGTGAGGACGACGGGAGGGGGTCCTACGAGCAGTACTTC
TRBJ1-2 | TRBV19 | - | few | CASSIRDSYGYTF | TGTGCCAGTAGTATAAGGGACTCCTATGGCTACACCTTC
TRBJ1-2 | TRBV5-6 | - | - | CASSFWQGSYGYTF | TGTGCCAGCAGCTTCTGGCAGGGGAGCTATGGCTACACCTTC
TRBJ2-1 | TRBV9 | TRBD2 | once | CASSVGGRGAINEQFF | TGTGCCAGCAGCGTAGGCGGGCGGGGGGCAATCAATGAGCAGTTCTTC
TRBJ2-7 | TRBV29-1 | TRBD1 | - | CSVEWAGQGAYEQYF | TGCAGCGTTGAGTGGGCAGGACAGGGGGCCTACGAGCAGTACTTC
TRBJ1-3 | TRBV30 | - | - | CAWSIPQGNTIYF | TGTGCCTGGAGCATACCCCAGGGAAACACCATATATTTT
TRBJ2-7 | TRBV5-1 | - | - | CASSRSRDEQYF | TGCGCCAGCAGCCGAAGCAGGGACGAGCAGTACTTC
TRBJ2-1 | TRBV19 | TRBD1 | - | CASSLDRGYSTYNEQFF | TGTGCCAGTAGCCTTGACAGGGGCTACAGTACCTACAATGAGCAGTTCTTC
TRBJ1-4 | TRBV4-3 | TRBD1 | - | CASSQDAAAGGTEANEKLFF | TGCGCCAGCAGCCAAGACGCCGCGGCAGGGGGTACTGAGGCTAATGAAAAACTGTTTTTT
TRBJ2-5 | TRBV6-6 | - | - | CASTPGLRGETQYF | TGTGCCAGCACACCGGGACTTCGGGGGGAGACCCAGTACTTC
TRBJ2-3 | TRBV6-1 | TRBD2 | - | CASSGRGLAVPDTQYF | TGTGCCAGCAGTGGCCGTGGGCTAGCGGTCCCAGATACGCAGTATTTT
TRBJ1-1 | TRBV19 | TRBD1 | few | CASSIGQGRGLLDTEAFF | TGTGCCAGTAGTATAGGACAGGGGAGGGGGTTACTAGACACTGAAGCTTTCTTT
TRBJ1-4 | TRBV19 | TRBD1 | - | CASSMTGKEKLFF | TGTGCCAGTAGTATGACAGGGAAGGAAAAATTGTTTTTT
TRBJ2-7 | TRBV2 | TRBD1 | - | CASSGTEGNYEQYF | TGTGCCAGCTCCGGGACAGAGGGAAATTACGAGCAGTACTTC
TRBJ2-5 | TRBV27 | TRBD2 | - | CASSAGLGLQETQYF | TGTGCCAGCAGTGCCGGACTAGGTCTCCAAGAGACCCAGTACTTC
TRBJ2-7 | TRBV11-2 | TRBD2 | - | CASSPTGRKRGSAYEQYF | TGTGCCAGCAGCCCAACGGGACGGAAGCGGGGGTCCGCCTACGAGCAGTACTTC
TRBJ2-2 | TRBV7-9 | TRBD1 | - | CASSHLQGRQRTGELFF | TGTGCCAGCAGTCATCTACAGGGGCGCCAGAGGACCGGGGAGCTGTTTTTT
TRBJ2-5 | TRBV6-6 | TRBD2 | - | CASSTGLGGYQETQYF | TGTGCCAGCAGTACGGGACTAGGAGGGTACCAAGAGACCCAGTACTTC
TRBJ2-7 | TRBV21-1 | - | - | CASSKTGTSGRGHEQYF | TGTGCCAGCAGCAAAACCGGGACTAGCGGGAGGGGACACGAGCAGTACTTC
TRBJ2-1 | TRBV11-3 | TRBD1 | - | CASSQRGQLDEQFF | TGTGCCAGCAGCCAGAGGGGGCAACTTGATGAGCAGTTCTTC
TRBJ1-3 | TRBV30 | - | - | CAWANPLQGTGNTIYF | TGTGCCTGGGCGAACCCGCTACAGGGTACTGGAAACACCATATATTTT
TRBJ1-1 | TRBV15 | TRBD1 | - | CATSGRDRGESEAFF | TGTGCCACCAGCGGACGGGACAGGGGAGAATCTGAAGCTTTCTTT
TRBJ1-4 | TRBV25-1 | - | - | CASSEGQQGLDEKLFF | TGTGCCAGCAGTGAAGGGCAGCAAGGACTCGATGAAAAACTGTTTTTT
TRBJ1-4 | TRBV5-1 | - | - | CASSLAVDRNEKLFF | TGCGCCAGCAGCTTGGCCGTCGACAGGAATGAAAAACTGTTTTTT
TRBJ2-3 | TRBV28 | TRBD1 | once | CASTEGGQVTDTQYF | TGTGCCAGCACCGAGGGGGGACAGGTCACAGATACGCAGTATTTT
TRBJ1-2 | TRBV6-1 | - | - | CASSLRSYTF | TGTGCCAGCAGTCTCAGGTCCTACACCTTC
TRBJ2-1 | TRBV4-3 | TRBD2 | - | CASSQRTSGSYNEQFF | TGCGCCAGCAGCCAAAGGACTAGCGGATCCTACAATGAGCAGTTCTTC
TRBJ2-1 | TRBV13 | TRBD1 | few | CASSLGQGFQGQFF | TGTGCCAGCAGCTTAGGACAGGGGTTTCAGGGACAGTTCTTC
TRBJ2-1 | TRBV6-1 | TRBD2 | few | CASGQTSGSSDEQFF | TGTGCCAGCGGCCAGACTAGCGGGAGCTCTGATGAGCAGTTCTTC
TRBJ2-1 | TRBV5-4 | - | - | CASSLQKGYNEQFF | TGTGCCAGTAGCTTGCAAAAGGGGTACAATGAGCAGTTCTTC